This T cell receptor beta chain is from a study of shared clonotypes between healthy human individuals. General study points: Generally, estimated richness proved larger in naive subsets than it did in memory subsets. Clonotype sharing across donors was expected to vary with sequencing depth.

Here immunoSEQ multiplex PCR was the method, and the copy in TCRdb shows in-frame clones only, minus some. The sample has about 2.1 million clones, just under 95% seen once; the top ten hold over 1.5%. Naive CD8 cells comprised CD45RO-negative, CCR7-positively selected cells, excluding terminally differentiated effector memory CD45RA+ cells. Worth noting for this clone: Its antigen is undetermined.

The sequenced material came from naive CD8+ T cells from PBMCs. The sequence was obtained from a man aged 18-30 years in good health. Some clones in this sample may be carry-over from other donors' samples.

CDR3 sequence (DNA): TGTGCCAGCAGTGAAAGGAAAGAGAGGGGACCTGTCAAAACCTTC. It codes for CASSERKERGPVKTF. The genes are TRBV6-1 and TRBJ1-2; D perhaps matches TRBD1 (5 bases). The CDR3 is 15 residues long. The V end was cut by 2 bases, the J end by 14 bases, with 24 bases between. Germline V lookup: CDR1 MNHNS, CDR2 SASEGT.